The 15 T cell receptor beta chains reported below all come from one sample, sequenced in a study of cytomegalovirus exposure and HLA in healthy donors. Assay: immunoSEQ multiplex PCR; the TCRdb copy retains only in-frame clones and omits some. Of about 240,000 clones in the sample, approximately 86% are singletons; the top ten hold 1.2%. Sequencing was carried out using PBMCs. All receptors derive from a woman in her 30s in good health and CMV-seropositive.

The CDR3 loop is CATAGLQGARGEQFF. Here the CDR3 DNA reads TGTGCCACCGCCGGACTTCAGGGGGCGAGGGGTGAGCAGTTCTTC. J is TRBJ2-1 and V is TRBV19, with TRBD1 matching over 8 bases. The CDR3 covers 15 residues. J was trimmed by 9 bases and V by 10 bases; bases with no gene match: 17. Germline loops: CDR1 LNHDA, CDR2 SQIVND (reference sequence).

The rearrangement joins TRBV5-1 to TRBJ2-7, with 11 bases lining up with TRBD2. The CDR3 is 16 residues long. The germline gives CDR1 SGHRS, CDR2 YFSETQ. The V and J ends lost 0 bases and 0 bases, in that order; junction bases with no gene match: 2. CDR3 region: CASSLATSGGSYEQYF. The CDR3 DNA reads TGCGCCAGCAGCTTGGCTACTAGCGGGGGCTCCTACGAGCAGTACTTC.

DNA of the CDR3: TGTGCCAGCAGCGCCTGGGACAGTTCCTACGAGCAGTACTTC. Protein sequence: CASSAWDSSYEQYF. The gene calls are TRBV7-9 and TRBJ2-7; 7 bases line up with TRBD1. This CDR3 has 14 residues. With V trimmed by 5 bases and J by 1 base, 5 bases remained unmatched. Germline V gene sequence: CDR1 SEHNR, CDR2 FQNEAQ (reference sequence). The whole variable domain, remainder taken from reference TRBV7-9 and TRBJ2-7, is DTGVSQNPRHKITKRGQNVTFRCDPISEHNRLYWYRQTLGQGPEFLTYFQNEAQLEKSRLLSDRFSAERPKGSFSTLEIQRTEQGDSAMYLCASSAWDSSYEQYFGPGTRLTVT.

This chain joins TRBV29-1 and TRBJ1-1; D possibly corresponds to TRBD1 (5 bases). V shed 3 bases and J shed 1 base, with 15 bases lying between them. The V gene's germline CDR1 is SQVTM and CDR2 ANQGSEA. This CDR3 region has 15 residues. The CDR3 region is CSVDGGVEGNTEAFF. The CDR3 DNA is TGCAGCGTTGACGGAGGGGTCGAGGGGAACACTGAAGCTTTCTTT.

The genes are TRBV4-1 and TRBJ2-7; D is possibly TRBD2 (5 bases). Trimming took off 4 bases at V and 4 bases at J, with 17 bases between the two ends. Germline CDR1 is MGHRA and CDR2 is YSYEKL. There are 15 residues in the CDR3. CDR3 residues: CASSLSDSSHYEQYF. For the CDR3, the DNA is TGCGCCAGCAGCCTCTCGGACTCGTCGCATTACGAGCAGTACTTC.

V gene TRBV6-6 combines with J gene TRBJ2-1, with 13 bases aligning to TRBD2. The ends lost 0 bases at V and 8 bases at J; junction bases unmatched: 4. This CDR3 is built from 16 residues. The germline gives CDR1 MNHNY, CDR2 SVGAGI (reference sequence). The CDR3: CASSYSRTSGSYEQFF. For the CDR3, the DNA is TGTGCCAGCAGTTACTCAAGGACTAGCGGGAGTTATGAGCAGTTCTTC.

The chain uses TRBV5-1 and TRBJ2-3; 11 positions match TRBD2. The CDR3 is made up of 16 amino acids. The V segment lost 4 bases and the J segment 2 bases; nucleotides outside the gene matches: 6. Germline-derived CDR1 and CDR2 are SGHRS and YFSETQ. The CDR3 spells CASSRLAGLNTDTQYF. As DNA, the CDR3 is TGCGCCAGCAGCCGACTAGCGGGACTCAACACAGATACGCAGTATTTT. Variable domain in full (rest from reference TRBV5-1 and TRBJ2-3): KAGVTQTPRYLIKTRGQQVTLSCSPISGHRSVSWYQQTPGQGLQFLFEYFSETQRNKGNFPGRFSGRQFSNSRSEMNVSTLELGDSALYLCASSRLAGLNTDTQYFGPGTRLTVL.

This clone came up once. The chain carries TRBV19 and TRBJ2-7; perhaps TRBD2 as D (6 bases). V gave up 3 bases and J gave up 9 bases, with 18 bases separating them. The CDR3 is made up of 14 amino acids. Germline CDR1 reads LNHDA; CDR2 reads SQIVND (reference sequence). CDR3 sequence: CASSMGGPKRVQYF. The CDR3 nucleotides are TGTGCCAGTAGTATGGGGGGACCAAAACGGGTGCAGTACTTC.

This chain uses TRBV15 with TRBJ2-7; D is ambiguous. This CDR3 spans 13 amino acids. The germline V and J ends were trimmed by 7 bases and 2 bases, with 12 bases remaining between them. The V gene's germline CDR1 is LNHNV and CDR2 YYDKDF (reference sequence). For the CDR3, the DNA is TGTGCCACCACCACGGGTTCCACCTACGAGCAGTACTTC. This encodes CATTTGSTYEQYF.

This chain connects TRBV19 to TRBJ2-7; TRBD2 matches 11 bases. Germline V lookup: CDR1 LNHDA, CDR2 SQIVND (reference sequence). After removal of 5 bases from V and 6 bases from J, the junction contained 9 bases not matched to a gene. This CDR3 is built from 15 residues. This CDR3 is CASSLTAGTSGEQYF. CDR3 bases: TGTGCCAGTAGTCTGACCGCCGGGACTAGCGGCGAGCAGTACTTC. Variable domain in full (rest from reference TRBV19 and TRBJ2-7): DGGITQSPKYLFRKEGQNVTLSCEQNLNHDAMYWYRQDPGQGLRLIYYSQIVNDFQKGDIAEGYSVSREKKESFPLTVTSAQKNPTAFYLCASSLTAGTSGEQYFGPGTRLTVT.

This clone was detected only once. The rearrangement links TRBV7-2 to TRBJ2-5; 7 nucleotides match TRBD2. The V gene's germline CDR1 is SGHTA and CDR2 FQGNSA. V was clipped by 1 base and J by 2 bases; unmatched bases: 1. CDR3 length: 14 residues. Here the CDR3 DNA reads TGTGCCAGCAGCTTAGTGGGGGGGCAAGAGACCCAGTACTTC. Translated: CASSLVGGQETQYF.

The chain combines TRBV4-2 with TRBJ1-5; tentatively, D is TRBD1 (6 bases). Per the germline V gene, CDR1 is LGHNA and CDR2 is YNFKEQ. The germline V and J ends were trimmed by 3 bases and 3 bases, with 12 bases remaining between them. This CDR3 has 15 amino acids. CDR3 in amino acids: CASSQQGQHNQPQHF. For the CDR3, the DNA is TGTGCCAGCAGCCAGCAGGGGCAACACAATCAGCCCCAGCATTTT.

The V call is TRBV10-1, the J call TRBJ2-7, with 8 bases identical to TRBD1. Unmatched junction bases numbered 4, after V lost 9 bases and J lost 6 bases. The CDR3 contains 11 residues. CDR1 and CDR2 from the germline V gene are WNHNN and SYGVQD (reference sequence). The CDR3 bases are TGCGCCAGGCCAGGGGGCAGCGAGCAGTACTTC. As protein: CARPGGSEQYF.

This clone is a singleton in its sample. The chain recombines TRBV19 with TRBJ2-3; D remains ambiguous. Looked up from germline, CDR1 is LNHDA and CDR2 is SQIVND (reference sequence). Trimming stripped 6 bases from V and 2 bases from J, with 18 bases between. The CDR3 has 16 amino acids. The CDR3 protein is CASSPLDWRITDTQYF. CDR3 sequence (DNA): TGTGCCAGTAGCCCTTTGGATTGGCGGATCACAGATACGCAGTATTTT.

The gene calls are TRBV4-1 and TRBJ1-5, with TRBD1 as a possible D gene (5 bases). Germline V lookup: CDR1 MGHRA, CDR2 YSYEKL. With 3 bases removed from V and 4 bases from J, the gap between germline ends came to 16 bases. The CDR3 is made up of 16 amino acids. CDR3 residues: CASSHAGRGVNQPQHF. CDR3 nucleotides: TGCGCCAGCAGCCATGCCGGGAGGGGTGTTAATCAGCCCCAGCATTTT.